This T cell receptor (beta chain) came from a study of blood T cell repertoires in COVID-19. Libraries were prepared by immunoSEQ multiplex PCR; TCRdb keeps only in-frame clonotypes and omits some of them. The sample has around 180,000 clones, about three quarters seen once. The CDR3 covers 16 residues. Trimming removed 3 bases from V and 8 bases from J, with 19 bases in between. Germline V gene sequence: CDR1 SGHTA, CDR2 FQGNSA. The sequence was collected from a woman of 80 years or more with COVID-19, enrolled during active disease. The chain employs TRBV7-2 and TRBJ1-4; no definite D call. The material sequenced was peripheral blood. CDR3 amino acids: CASSLRRLGRNEKLFF. CDR3 nucleotides: TGTGCCAGCAGCTTGCGGCGATTGGGGAGAAACGAAAAACTGTTTTTT. Based on the CDR3 plus reference TRBV7-2 and TRBJ1-4, the full variable domain is GAGVSQSPSNKVTEKGKDVELRCDPISGHTALYWYRQSLGQGLEFLIYFQGNSAPDKSGLPSDRFSAERTGGSVSTLTIQRTQQEDSAVYLCASSLRRLGRNEKLFFGSGTQLSVL.